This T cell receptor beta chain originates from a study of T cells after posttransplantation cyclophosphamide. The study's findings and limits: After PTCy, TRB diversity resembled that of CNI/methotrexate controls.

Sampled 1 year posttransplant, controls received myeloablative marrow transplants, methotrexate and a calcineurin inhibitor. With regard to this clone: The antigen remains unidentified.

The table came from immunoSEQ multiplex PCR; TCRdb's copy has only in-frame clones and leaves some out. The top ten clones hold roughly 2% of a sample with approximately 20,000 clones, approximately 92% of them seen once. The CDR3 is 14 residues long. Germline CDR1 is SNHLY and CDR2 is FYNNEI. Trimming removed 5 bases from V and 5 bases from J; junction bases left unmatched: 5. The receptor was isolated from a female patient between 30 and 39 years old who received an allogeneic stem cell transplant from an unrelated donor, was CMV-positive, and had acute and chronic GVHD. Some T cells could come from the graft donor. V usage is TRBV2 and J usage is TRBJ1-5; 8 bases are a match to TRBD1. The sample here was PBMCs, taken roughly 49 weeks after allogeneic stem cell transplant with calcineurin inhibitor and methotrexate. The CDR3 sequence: CASSQTGGDQPQHF. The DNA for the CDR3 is TGTGCCAGCAGTCAAACAGGGGGGGATCAGCCCCAGCATTTT.